The 21 T cell receptor beta chains below come from one sample, sequenced in a study of cytotoxic CD8 clonotypes in ibrutinib-treated CLL (dated by TCRdb to about 2021). The receptor library was made with the immunoSEQ multiplex PCR assay. TCRdb stores this immuneACCESS table with in-frame sequences only. Part of the clones is absent; in the studies checked, under half of the shortfall reflects unresolved V genes, and no reason is known for the rest. For this sample there are some 300,000 clones; about 77% appear just once. The biggest ten clones account for roughly 6.3% of the sample. This specimen was PBMCs, taken before ibrutinib treatment. The source is a human donor with chronic lymphocytic leukemia.

The gene calls are TRBV6-5 and TRBJ2-3; 7 nucleotides match TRBD2. V lost 2 bases and J lost 0; bases outside the gene matches: 2. In germline, CDR1 is MNHEY, CDR2 SVGAGI. The CDR3 has 15 residues. The CDR3 region is CASSYIAGSTDTQYF. The CDR3, as DNA: TGTGCCAGCAGTTACATAGCGGGTAGCACAGATACGCAGTATTTT.

This clone appeared once. The chain has TRBV7-9 and TRBJ1-1; D gene unclear. CDR1 SEHNR and CDR2 FQNEAQ come from the germline V gene (reference sequence). V lost 6 bases and J lost 1, with 9 bases in between. This CDR3 has 13 amino acids. DNA of the CDR3: TGTGCCAGCAGATTTTCCGCGAACACTGAAGCTTTCTTT. Encoded protein: CASRFSANTEAFF. Variable domain in full (rest from reference TRBV7-9 and TRBJ1-1): DTGVSQNPRHKITKRGQNVTFRCDPISEHNRLYWYRQTLGQGPEFLTYFQNEAQLEKSRLLSDRFSAERPKGSFSTLEIQRTEQGDSAMYLCASRFSANTEAFFGQGTRLTVV.

This clone was detected a few times. The gene calls are TRBV7-9 and TRBJ1-2, with 7 bases matching TRBD1. V dropped 5 bases and J dropped 4; count of bases not matched to a gene: 4. CDR1 and CDR2 from the germline V gene are SEHNR and FQNEAQ (reference sequence). The CDR3 has 13 residues. The CDR3 here is CASSPTGVYGYTF. The CDR3 DNA sequence: TGTGCCAGCAGCCCAACAGGGGTCTATGGCTACACCTTC.

The rearrangement links TRBV28 to TRBJ2-7; D is tentatively TRBD1 or TRBD2 (7 bases each). V was pared by 5 bases and J by 0 bases, with 17 bases between. The CDR3 covers 16 residues. Germline assignment: CDR1 MDHEN and CDR2 SYDVKM. The CDR3: CASSTGLEGASYEQYF. The CDR3 coding sequence is TGTGCCAGCAGTACCGGACTAGAGGGGGCCTCCTACGAGCAGTACTTC.

This chain links TRBV5-6 with TRBJ1-2; D is uncertain. V was pared by 2 bases and J by 8 bases, with 13 bases between. The CDR3 loop spans 13 amino acids. Germline-derived CDR1 and CDR2 are SGHDT and YYEEEE. CDR3 nucleotides: TGTGCCAGCAGCTTAGGCCATGCGGTGGGCTACACCTTC. It specifies CASSLGHAVGYTF.

The chain joins TRBV29-1 to TRBJ1-2; 7 nucleotides line up with TRBD1. CDR3 length: 12 amino acids. J gave up 4 bases and V 3 bases, and 2 bases lay outside the gene matches. The germline CDR1 and CDR2 sequences are SQVTM and ANQGSEA. CDR3 sequence: CSVDHRGYGYTF. The CDR3 nucleotides are TGCAGCGTTGATCACAGGGGCTATGGCTACACCTTC.

The gene calls are TRBV14 and TRBJ2-5, with 13 bases aligning to TRBD2. The CDR3 spans 16 residues. Losses at the gene ends were 2 bases for V and 4 bases for J; bases not matched to a gene: 4. Germline V gene lookup returns CDR1 SGHDN and CDR2 FVKESK. CDR3 DNA: TGTGCCAGCAGCCAATGGTGGACTAGCGGGAGAGAGACCCAGTACTTC. Translation gives CASSQWWTSGRETQYF.

J is TRBJ2-7 and V is TRBV4-2; 7 nucleotides align to TRBD1. This CDR3 contains 14 residues. Per germline, CDR1 LGHNA and CDR2 YNFKEQ. V lost 5 bases to trimming and J lost 3 bases; unmatched junction nucleotides: 7. In DNA form, the CDR3 reads TGTGCCAGCAGCGGATTACAGGGGAACTACGAGCAGTACTTC. Protein: CASSGLQGNYEQYF.

V and J are TRBV7-2 and TRBJ1-1; D is undetermined. Trimming pared 5 bases from V and 4 bases from J, leaving 17 bases between. CDR3 length: 15 residues. Germline V lookup: CDR1 SGHTA, CDR2 FQGNSA. CDR3 sequence: CASSSRAPVGTEAFF. The CDR3 region has the DNA TGTGCCAGCAGCAGCCGGGCCCCTGTAGGCACTGAAGCTTTCTTT.

This clone has only one observation. V gene TRBV5-6 combines with J gene TRBJ1-5, with unresolved D. The CDR3 covers 14 residues. Germline lookup yields CDR1 SGHDT and CDR2 YYEEEE. The V and J ends lost 1 base and 1 base respectively, with 6 bases between them. This CDR3 is CASSLFFSNQPQHF. The CDR3 nucleotides are TGTGCCAGCAGCTTGTTTTTCAGCAATCAGCCCCAGCATTTT.

The genes are TRBV28 and TRBJ2-7; 7 nucleotides line up with TRBD1. Per germline, CDR1 MDHEN and CDR2 SYDVKM. The junction had 13 bases not matched to a gene; V was cut back by 4 bases and J by 10 bases. CDR3 size: 14 residues. CDR3 DNA sequence: TGTGCCAGCAGTTCCCCCGACAGGGAACGGAGTCAGTACTTC. The encoded protein is CASSSPDRERSQYF.

The chain joins TRBV15 to TRBJ1-4; 9 bases line up with TRBD1. The germline V gene encodes CDR1 LNHNV and CDR2 YYDKDF (reference sequence). The ends lost 5 bases at V and 7 bases at J; junction bases unmatched: 11. The CDR3 consists of 16 residues. The CDR3: CATSEHRGRRVEKLFF. The CDR3 bases are TGTGCCACCAGCGAACACAGGGGGCGCCGAGTTGAAAAACTGTTTTTT.

This clone was observed once. V usage is TRBV19 and J usage is TRBJ1-2, with 10 bases matching TRBD1. J was trimmed by 6 bases and V by 6 bases; bases with no gene match: 4. This CDR3 has 13 amino acids. Germline V lookup: CDR1 LNHDA, CDR2 SQIVND (reference sequence). CDR3 DNA sequence: TGTGCCAGTAGGGGGACAGGGGCGGATGGCTACACCTTC. Amino acids: CASRGTGADGYTF.

This chain joins TRBV4-1 and TRBJ1-2, with D tentatively TRBD1 (6 bases). This CDR3 is built from 15 residues. The germline gives CDR1 MGHRA, CDR2 YSYEKL. Deletions cut 3 bases from V and 0 bases from J, with 11 bases between. The CDR3 nucleotides are TGCGCCAGCAGCCACCCGGGGACACCTAACTATGGCTACACCTTC. It translates to CASSHPGTPNYGYTF.

The V call is TRBV18, the J call TRBJ1-2, with D possibly matching TRBD1 (5 bases). V was cut by 3 bases and J by 4 bases, with 21 bases left in between. Germline CDR1 KGHSH, CDR2 LQKENI. The CDR3 loop spans 17 amino acids. The CDR3 spells CASSPVGTDSLSYGYTF. DNA of the CDR3: TGTGCCAGCTCACCCGTCGGGACCGACAGTTTGTCCTATGGCTACACCTTC.

The rearrangement uses TRBV6-1 and TRBJ2-1; D is undetermined. V was clipped by 6 bases and J by 0 bases, with 12 bases between them. Germline V gene lookup returns CDR1 MNHNS and CDR2 SASEGT. CDR3 length: 15 residues. The CDR3 is CASRRTLSSYNEQFF. CDR3 bases: TGTGCCAGCAGAAGGACGTTAAGCTCCTACAATGAGCAGTTCTTC.

The V gene is TRBV5-1, the J gene TRBJ2-5; no clear D gene. This CDR3 spans 13 amino acids. V lost 0 bases and J 4 bases, leaving 7 bases between the germline ends. CDR1 is SGHRS, CDR2 YFSETQ, per germline. CDR3 sequence reads: CASSLEYAETQYF. CDR3 DNA sequence: TGCGCCAGCAGCTTGGAGTACGCAGAGACCCAGTACTTC. The variable domain in full, with the rest retrieved from reference TRBV5-1 and TRBJ2-5, is KAGVTQTPRYLIKTRGQQVTLSCSPISGHRSVSWYQQTPGQGLQFLFEYFSETQRNKGNFPGRFSGRQFSNSRSEMNVSTLELGDSALYLCASSLEYAETQYFGPGTRLLVL.

This chain connects TRBV25-1 to TRBJ2-7; D assignment may be TRBD1 or TRBD2 (7 bases each). Germline V gene sequence: CDR1 MGHDK, CDR2 SYGVNS. The CDR3 is 14 amino acids. Between the trimmed V and J ends, which lost 5 bases and 3 bases, there was a span of 14 bases. The CDR3 is CASSTRGGYYEQYF. CDR3 in DNA: TGTGCCAGCAGTACCAGGGGGGGCTACTACGAGCAGTACTTC.

The V gene is TRBV28, the J gene TRBJ1-5; D may be TRBD1 (5 bases). Trimming removed 6 bases at V and 6 bases at J, with 12 bases between. The CDR3 has 13 amino acids. Germline CDR1 is MDHEN and CDR2 is SYDVKM. The DNA of the CDR3 is TGTGCCAGCAGCCTCAGGGATATTCAGCCCCAGCATTTT. Encoded protein: CASSLRDIQPQHF.

V gene TRBV4-2 combines with J gene TRBJ2-7, with D tentatively TRBD1 (6 bases). V dropped 0 bases and J dropped 2 bases, with 8 bases sitting between them. The CDR3 length is 14 residues. Germline V lookup: CDR1 LGHNA, CDR2 YNFKEQ. The CDR3 DNA reads TGTGCCAGCAGCCAAGACGGACAGACCTACGAGCAGTACTTC. Translation: CASSQDGQTYEQYF.

This clone has just a few counts. V and J are TRBV2 and TRBJ1-2; D ambiguous. CDR3 length: 15 residues. Germline values: CDR1 SNHLY, CDR2 FYNNEI. V was clipped by 0 bases and J by 5 bases, with 13 bases between them. Written as DNA, the CDR3 is TGTGCCAGCAGTGAAGCGTTTGTGGCCCTGTATGGCTACACCTTC. This encodes CASSEAFVALYGYTF.